This TCR beta chain was recorded in a study of T cell repertoires in cytomegalovirus infection. At the level of the study: CMV epitopes, recently identified HLA-C-restricted and well-studied HLA-B-restricted, were used.

MiXCR, run by TCRdb on the reads, gives a single entry per CDR3 protein. The sample shows some 940,000 distinct CDR3 sequences, 30% to 40% of them seen only once. This clonotype has a handful of counts. Its antigen is unidentified. In germline, CDR1 is SEHNR, CDR2 FQNEAQ (reference sequence). The CDR3 loop spans 16 amino acids. V trimming: 5 bases; J trimming: 0 bases; junction bases outside the gene matches: 7. This chain uses TRBV7-9 with TRBJ1-3, with TRBD1 matching over 7 bases. The sequence derives from a human donor in good health (CMV status not recorded). Some clones in this sample may be carry-over from other donors' samples. Sequenced here: cultured CD8+ T cells from PBMCs, sampled from culture after CMV antigen stimulation. For the CDR3, the DNA is TGTGCCAGCAGCCCTCGACAGGGAAACTCTGGAAACACCATATATTTT. Translating gives CASSPRQGNSGNTIYF.